Presented here are 17 T cell receptor beta chains from one specimen sequenced in a study of blood T cell repertoires in COVID-19. Sequencing used immunoSEQ multiplex PCR; TCRdb keeps in-frame clones, though not all of them. This sample yields about 62,000 clones, of which around two thirds are seen a single time; around half belongs to the top ten. Sequenced: PBMCs or T cells enriched from blood (not recorded which). All receptors come from a woman aged 60-75 years who had been exposed to COVID-19.

The chain links TRBV2 to TRBJ1-1; D is uncertain. V shed 4 bases and J shed 2 bases, with 11 bases lying between them. In germline, CDR1 is SNHLY, CDR2 FYNNEI. The CDR3 contains 14 residues. CDR3 sequence: CASSVAGGNTEAFF. In DNA, the CDR3 is TGTGCCAGCAGTGTGGCGGGTGGTAACACTGAAGCTTTCTTT.

This chain joins TRBV24-1 and TRBJ1-3; D ambiguous. Between the trimmed V and J ends, which lost 4 bases and 7 bases, there was a span of 10 bases. The germline V gene encodes CDR1 KGHDR and CDR2 SFDVKD. This CDR3 is 13 amino acids long. This CDR3 reads CATSDTTGNTIYF. CDR3 coding DNA: TGTGCCACCAGTGACACAACGGGGAACACCATATATTTT.

The V and J genes are TRBV27 and TRBJ2-7, with D perhaps matching TRBD2 (6 bases). V gave up 5 bases and J gave up 3 bases, with 14 bases separating them. Looked up from germline, CDR1 is MNHEY and CDR2 is SMNVEV (reference sequence). This CDR3 contains 14 residues. CDR3: CASSRGTGIYEQYF. For the CDR3, the DNA is TGTGCCAGCAGTCGCGGGACGGGTATCTACGAGCAGTACTTC.

This clone was seen once. The rearrangement links TRBV5-1 to TRBJ1-3; TRBD1 matches at 9 bases. V was pared by 4 bases and J by 0 bases, with 8 bases of the junction left unmatched. Germline V gives CDR1 SGHRS, CDR2 YFSETQ. The CDR3 is made up of 17 amino acids. Here the CDR3 DNA reads TGCGCCAGCAGCCCTGAGGGGACAGGGTTCTCTGGAAACACCATATATTTT. It is translated as CASSPEGTGFSGNTIYF.

In regard to this clone: A read error may account for a junction end that differs from germline. The CDR3 nucleotides are TGTGCCAGTCAATCGCAGGGGTTTGGAGACACCATATATTTT. It is translated as CASQSQGFGDTIYF. J is TRBJ1-3 and V is TRBV6-5, with a tentative D call TRBD1 (6 bases). Germline CDR1 and CDR2: MNHEY and SVGAGI. The CDR3 length is 14 residues.

This clone was recorded once. The genes are TRBV13 and TRBJ2-3; 13 bases match TRBD2. After removal of 5 bases from V and 6 bases from J, the junction contained 8 bases not matched to a gene. Germline loops: CDR1 PRHDT, CDR2 FYEKMQ (reference sequence). The CDR3 contains 16 residues. The CDR3, as DNA: TGTGCCAGCAGCACCACTAGCGGGAGGGCCGGGGATACGCAGTATTTT. Protein: CASSTTSGRAGDTQYF.

The rearrangement uses TRBV5-1 and TRBJ1-4; the D gene is possibly TRBD1 (6 bases). Germline V gene sequence: CDR1 SGHRS, CDR2 YFSETQ. V was cut by 4 bases and J by 8 bases, with 15 bases left in between. CDR3 length: 14 residues. This chain's CDR3 is CASSQTTGQEKLFF. CDR3 DNA: TGCGCCAGCAGCCAGACAACCGGACAGGAAAAACTGTTTTTT. Full variable domain (outside the CDR3, taken from reference TRBV5-1 and TRBJ1-4): KAGVTQTPRYLIKTRGQQVTLSCSPISGHRSVSWYQQTPGQGLQFLFEYFSETQRNKGNFPGRFSGRQFSNSRSEMNVSTLELGDSALYLCASSQTTGQEKLFFGSGTQLSVL.

The gene calls are TRBV4-2 and TRBJ1-3; the D gene is possibly TRBD1 (5 bases). Germline V gene data show CDR1 as LGHNA and CDR2 as YNFKEQ. Trimming removed 7 bases at V and 0 bases at J, with 10 bases between. This CDR3 has 14 residues. The CDR3 nucleotides are TGTGCCAGCACCGTGACAGCCTCTGGAAACACCATATATTTT. Residues: CASTVTASGNTIYF.

This clone has ten or more counts. The rearrangement links TRBV28 to TRBJ1-6, with TRBD1 matching over 8 bases. This CDR3 is built from 15 residues. CDR1 is MDHEN, CDR2 SYDVKM, per germline. The V and J ends lost 6 bases and 10 bases, in that order; junction bases with no gene match: 11. This CDR3 reads CASRKIQGGRSPLHF. The CDR3 DNA is TGTGCCAGCAGGAAAATACAGGGGGGGCGGTCACCCCTCCACTTT. Looking up the rest from reference TRBV28 and TRBJ1-6 gives the full variable domain: DVKVTQSSRYLVKRTGEKVFLECVQDMDHENMFWYRQDPGLGLRLIYFSYDVKMKEKGDIPEGYSVSREKKERFSLILESASTNQTSMYLCASRKIQGGRSPLHFGNGTRLTVT.

The chain carries TRBV7-2 and TRBJ1-5, with TRBD1 as a possible D gene (6 bases). This CDR3 spans 16 amino acids. Deletions cut 4 bases from V and 0 bases from J, with 13 bases between. Germline V lookup: CDR1 SGHTA, CDR2 FQGNSA. CDR3 region: CASSSDSLYSNQPQHF. The CDR3, as DNA: TGTGCCAGCAGCTCGGACAGCCTTTATAGCAATCAGCCCCAGCATTTT. Supplemented by reference TRBV7-2 and TRBJ1-5, the full variable domain reads GAGVSQSPSNKVTEKGKDVELRCDPISGHTALYWYRQSLGQGLEFLIYFQGNSAPDKSGLPSDRFSAERTGGSVSTLTIQRTQQEDSAVYLCASSSDSLYSNQPQHFGDGTRLSIL.

The chain employs TRBV25-1 and TRBJ1-4; no reliable D call. The V end lost 7 bases, the J end lost 6 bases, and 6 bases lay between the germline ends. Germline CDR1 and CDR2: MGHDK and SYGVNS. This CDR3 contains 11 residues. The CDR3 DNA follows: TGTGCCAGCACGGGGTATGAAAAACTGTTTTTT. Translating gives CASTGYEKLFF.

J is TRBJ1-5 and V is TRBV30, with 7 bases identical to TRBD1. CDR3 length: 17 residues. CDR1 and CDR2 from the germline V gene are GTSNPN and SVGIG (reference sequence). After removal of 1 base from V and 3 bases from J, the junction contained 12 bases not matched to a gene. DNA of the CDR3: TGTGCCTGGAGTGCTGGCAGGGGGACCTATAACAATCAGCCCCAGCATTTT. Protein: CAWSAGRGTYNNQPQHF.

This clone was found many times. The J gene is TRBJ1-6, the V gene TRBV7-8; D is uncertain. Trimming stripped 2 bases from V and 3 bases from J, with 11 bases between. The germline CDR1 and CDR2 sequences are SGHVS and FQNEAQ. The CDR3 totals 16 residues. The CDR3 DNA sequence: TGTGCCAGCAGCTTATTAGGAGATATCTATAATTCACCCCTCCACTTT. Translating gives CASSLLGDIYNSPLHF.

V usage is TRBV7-2 and J usage is TRBJ2-7, with 10 bases that match TRBD2. This CDR3 contains 16 residues. Losses at the gene ends were 0 bases for V and 3 bases for J; bases not matched to a gene: 5. CDR1 is SGHTA, CDR2 FQGNSA, per germline. The CDR3 nucleotides are TGTGCCAGCAGCTTAGCGCTAGCGGGGGACCTCTACGAGCAGTACTTC. This codes for CASSLALAGDLYEQYF.

The CDR3 is CSVEDGGGEAFF. DNA of the CDR3: TGCAGCGTTGAAGATGGGGGCGGTGAAGCTTTCTTT. V gene TRBV29-1 combines with J gene TRBJ1-1, with D possibly being TRBD1 (6 bases). Germline CDR1 SQVTM, CDR2 ANQGSEA. The ends were cut back, 0 bases at V and 7 bases at J, with 9 bases in the middle. The CDR3 is made up of 12 amino acids.

CDR3 coding DNA: TGTGCCAGCAGTCTCACAGGGGGACATGAGCAGTTCTTC. It is translated as CASSLTGGHEQFF. V usage is TRBV6-5 and J usage is TRBJ2-1; TRBD1 agrees at 8 bases. V lost 5 bases to trimming and J lost 8 bases; unmatched junction nucleotides: 5. The CDR3 is made up of 13 amino acids. CDR1 and CDR2 (germline): MNHEY, SVGAGI.

The chain uses TRBV3-1 (or the pseudogene TRBV3-2) and TRBJ1-1; D gene unclear. The V end lost 2 bases, the J end lost 6 bases, and 16 bases lay between the germline ends. The CDR3 has 15 residues. CDR1 is LGHDT and CDR2 is YNNKEL in the germline V gene (reference sequence). As DNA, the CDR3 is TGTGCCAGCAGCCAACTTTTGTCCGGGAGGGCTGAAGCTTTCTTT. The encoded protein is CASSQLLSGRAEAFF.